This TCR beta chain came from a study of beta chain features in type 1 diabetes. Study context: The number of sorted cells examined across all samples was some 100 million. Study-wide results and limits: PCR might favor shorter templates, but any such skew would affect patients and controls equally. A cDNA-based sequencing approach could over-represent cells with high TCR expression.

The CDR3 extends over 14 amino acids. Deletions cut 1 base from V and 7 bases from J, with 10 bases between. CDR1 and CDR2 (germline): SNHLY, FYNNEI. One heparinised blood draw averaging about 110 mL was given by each donor. All of the isolated RNA was reverse transcribed, so expressed TCRB transcripts were sequenced. TCRdb's table, derived via immunoSEQ multiplex PCR, lists solely in-frame clones and lacks some. There are around 170,000 clones in the sample; 7.5% to 10% occur only once, and 2% to 2.5% lies in the top ten. Note on this clone: Antigen unknown.

The receptor's source is a woman between 18 and 30 years old in good health. The sequenced sample was central memory CD4+ T cells from blood. The chain is built from TRBV2 and TRBJ1-4; D perhaps matches TRBD1 (5 bases). Here the CDR3 reads CASSEGAGREKLFF. DNA for the CDR3: TGTGCCAGCAGTGAAGGGGCAGGGCGTGAAAAACTGTTTTTT.